In this sample, the clone carrying this T cell receptor (beta chain) turned up a few times. TCRdb analysed the RT-PCR reads with MiXCR anew, one entry per CDR3 protein. Here the sample spans hundreds of thousands of distinct CDR3 sequences, around 14% being singletons. Unmatched junction bases numbered 6, after V lost 5 bases and J lost 4 bases. Germline CDR1 reads SGHAT; CDR2 reads FQNNGV. The CDR3 sequence is 15 residues long. The genes are TRBV11-2 and TRBJ1-5; TRBD1 agrees at 9 bases. This clonotype originated in a female donor in good health, serving as a healthy control. The sample was memory CD4+ T cells from blood. The CDR3 reads CASSIQTGGNQPQHF. The CDR3 coding sequence is TGTGCCAGCAGCATCCAGACAGGGGGTAATCAGCCCCAGCATTTT.